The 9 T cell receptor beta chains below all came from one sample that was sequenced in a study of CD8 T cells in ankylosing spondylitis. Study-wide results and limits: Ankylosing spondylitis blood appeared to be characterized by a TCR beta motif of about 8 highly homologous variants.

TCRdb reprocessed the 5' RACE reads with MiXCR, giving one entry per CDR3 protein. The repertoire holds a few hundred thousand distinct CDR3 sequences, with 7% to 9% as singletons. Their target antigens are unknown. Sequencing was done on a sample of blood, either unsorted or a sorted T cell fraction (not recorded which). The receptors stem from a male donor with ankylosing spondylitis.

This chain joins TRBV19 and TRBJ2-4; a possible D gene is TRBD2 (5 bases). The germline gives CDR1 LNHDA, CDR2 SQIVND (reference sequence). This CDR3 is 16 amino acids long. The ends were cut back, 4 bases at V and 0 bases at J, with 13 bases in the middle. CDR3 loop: CASSNYAAGAKNIQYF. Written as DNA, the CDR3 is TGTGCCAGTAGTAATTATGCTGCGGGAGCCAAAAACATTCAGTACTTC.

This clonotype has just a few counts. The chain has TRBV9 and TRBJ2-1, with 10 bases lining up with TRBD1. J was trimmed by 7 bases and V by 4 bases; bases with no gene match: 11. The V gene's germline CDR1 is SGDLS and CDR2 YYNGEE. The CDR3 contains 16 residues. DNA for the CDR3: TGTGCCAGCAGCCCCAGGGATGGACAGGGGGGTAATGAGCAGTTCTTC. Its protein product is CASSPRDGQGGNEQFF.

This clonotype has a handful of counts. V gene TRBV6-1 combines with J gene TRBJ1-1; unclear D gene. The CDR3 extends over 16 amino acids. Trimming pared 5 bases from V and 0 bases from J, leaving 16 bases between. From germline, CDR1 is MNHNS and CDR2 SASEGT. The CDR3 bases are TGTGCCAGCAGTAAACCGTTGTACTGGATGAACACTGAAGCTTTCTTT. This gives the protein CASSKPLYWMNTEAFF.

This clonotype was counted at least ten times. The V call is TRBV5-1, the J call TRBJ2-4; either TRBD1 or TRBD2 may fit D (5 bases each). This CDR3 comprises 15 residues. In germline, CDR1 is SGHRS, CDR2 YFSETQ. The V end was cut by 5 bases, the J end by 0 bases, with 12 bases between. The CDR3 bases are TGCGCCAGCAGTTCGGGACCTTTAGCCAAAAACATTCAGTACTTC. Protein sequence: CASSSGPLAKNIQYF.

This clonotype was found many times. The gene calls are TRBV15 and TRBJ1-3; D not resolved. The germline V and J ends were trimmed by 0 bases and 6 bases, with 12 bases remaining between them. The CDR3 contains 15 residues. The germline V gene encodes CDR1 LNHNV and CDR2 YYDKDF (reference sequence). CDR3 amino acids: CATSRDPGRQNTIYF. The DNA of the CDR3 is TGTGCCACCAGCAGAGATCCCGGCAGACAAAACACCATATATTTT.

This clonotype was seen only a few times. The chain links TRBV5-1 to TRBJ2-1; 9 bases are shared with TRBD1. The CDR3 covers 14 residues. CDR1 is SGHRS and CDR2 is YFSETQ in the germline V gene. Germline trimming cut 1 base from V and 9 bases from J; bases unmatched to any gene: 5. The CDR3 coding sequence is TGCGCCAGCAGCTTGACAGGGGGCGGCGCTGAGCAGTTCTTC. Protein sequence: CASSLTGGGAEQFF.

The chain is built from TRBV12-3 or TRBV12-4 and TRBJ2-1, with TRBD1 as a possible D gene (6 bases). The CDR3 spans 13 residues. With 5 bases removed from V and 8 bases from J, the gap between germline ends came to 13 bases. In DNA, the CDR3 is TGTGCCAGCAGTGAACAGGGATTTGATGAGCAGTTCTTC. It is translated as CASSEQGFDEQFF.

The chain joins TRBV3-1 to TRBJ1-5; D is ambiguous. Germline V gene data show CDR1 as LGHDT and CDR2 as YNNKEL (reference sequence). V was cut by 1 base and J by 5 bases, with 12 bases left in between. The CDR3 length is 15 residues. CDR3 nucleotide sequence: TGTGCCAGCAGCCAAGTCCCACTCCCAGATCAGCCCCAGCATTTT. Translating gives CASSQVPLPDQPQHF. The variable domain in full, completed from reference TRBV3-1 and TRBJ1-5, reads DTAVSQTPKYLVTQMGNDKSIKCEQNLGHDTMYWYKQDSKKFLKIMFSYNNKELIINETVPNRFSPKSPDKAHLNLHINSLELGDSAVYFCASSQVPLPDQPQHFGDGTRLSIL.

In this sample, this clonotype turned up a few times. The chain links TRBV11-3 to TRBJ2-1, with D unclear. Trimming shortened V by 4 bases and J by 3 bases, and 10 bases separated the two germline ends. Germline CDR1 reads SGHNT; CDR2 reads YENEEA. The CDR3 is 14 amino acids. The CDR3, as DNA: TGTGCCAGCAGCTCGACCGACCGCTACAATGAGCAGTTCTTC. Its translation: CASSSTDRYNEQFF.